This TCR beta chain comes out of a study of blood T cell repertoires in COVID-19. About the study: Donors in the United States, Italy and Spain gave samples during acute or convalescent COVID-19. Nucleic acid was either cDNA or gDNA, and it came from T cells, B-cell-depleted T cells, or PBMCs.

Trimming shortened V by 2 bases and J by 3 bases, and 7 bases separated the two germline ends. The CDR3 totals 13 residues. The germline V gene has CDR1 KGHSH and CDR2 LQKENI. Per the original data handling: From reference gene primer amplification, estimates of nucleated cell counts were derived. The assay was immunoSEQ multiplex PCR, and TCRdb's table has in-frame clones only and misses some. D and trimming come from the DNA, and the V and J calls and clone size come from that table. Seen here are over 75,000 clones, approximately 80% observed once, and the top ten hold 31%. The gene calls are TRBV18 and TRBJ1-1; D unclear. The clonotype was recovered from a woman older than 75 with active or convalescent COVID-19. Sample: peripheral blood. In DNA, the CDR3 is TGTGCCAGCTCACCAGGGGAGGACACTGAAGCTTTCTTT. This sequence encodes CASSPGEDTEAFF.